What follows describes a single T cell receptor beta chain. These data are taken from a study of blood T cell repertoires in COVID-19. The wider study: Sites in the United States, Italy and Spain provided acute and convalescent COVID-19 samples. PBMCs, B-cell-depleted T cells, or T cells were the source of the cDNA or gDNA that made up the material.

In the original processing: Estimates of nucleated cell counts were drawn from the amplification of reference gene primers. Only in-frame clones appear in the TCRdb table, and some are missing; sequencing was by immunoSEQ multiplex PCR. V and J calls and clone size are copied from that table; D and trimming were computed from the DNA. The sample lists about 160,000 clones, 70% to 90% occurring once. CDR3 length: 13 residues. Between the trimmed V and J ends, which lost 6 bases and 5 bases, there was a span of 12 bases. The specimen sequenced was peripheral blood. This clonotype was sampled from a woman between 50 and 59 years old with COVID-19, enrolled during active disease. The rearrangement joins TRBV12-3 or TRBV12-4 to TRBJ2-3, with D possibly matching TRBD1 (6 bases). CDR3: CASSITGRDTQYF. As DNA, the CDR3 is TGTGCCAGCAGCATTACAGGGAGAGATACGCAGTATTTT.